These T cell receptor beta chains were read from a single sample in a study of T cell responses to AZD1222 COVID-19 vaccine. Only in-frame clones appear in the TCRdb table, and some are missing; sequencing was by immunoSEQ multiplex PCR. In the table there are some 150,000 clones, 75% to 85% of which are singletons. Specimen: peripheral blood, collected on day 0 of MenACWY control vaccination. The receptors come from an adult in good health. CDR3s include the opening cysteine and the closing phenylalanine or tryptophan. D genes are given only for firm matches. Only some rows state a clone size, as once, few, many or a class for expanded clones.

>TRBV4-2|few|TRBJ2-1|16|TRBD2
CASSQEWLAGHNEQFF
TGTGCCAGCAGCCAAGAGTGGCTAGCGGGGCACAATGAGCAGTTCTTC
>TRBV10-1|few|TRBJ2-1|12|TRBD2
CASRATSGEQFF
TGCGCCAGCAGGGCAACTAGCGGCGAGCAGTTCTTC
>TRBV5-4|NA|TRBJ2-3|16|NA
CASSLAVSAGTDTQYF
TGTGCCAGCAGCTTGGCGGTTAGCGCCGGCACAGATACGCAGTATTTT
>TRBV7-8|NA|TRBJ2-5|11|NA
CASSPWGTQYF
TGTGCCAGCAGCCCATGGGGGACCCAGTACTTC
>TRBV4-1|NA|TRBJ2-3|15|NA
CASSQDGSITDTQYF
TGCGCCAGCAGCCAAGATGGGAGTATCACAGATACGCAGTATTTT
>TRBV14|NA|TRBJ1-1|14|NA
CASSQPRRGAEAFF
TGTGCCAGCAGCCAACCTCGGCGGGGCGCTGAAGCTTTCTTT
>TRBV7-9|NA|TRBJ2-2|14|TRBD2
CASIPSGDPGELFF
TGTGCCAGCATCCCTAGCGGGGACCCCGGGGAGCTGTTTTTT
>TRBV11-2|NA|TRBJ2-5|14|NA
CASSLGSGGETQYF
TGTGCCAGCAGCTTAGGTTCTGGGGGTGAGACCCAGTACTTC
>TRBV3-1/TRBV3-2|NA|TRBJ2-7|13|NA
CASSRPTGYEQYF
TGTGCCAGCAGCCGACCGACGGGCTACGAGCAGTACTTC
>TRBV7-2|NA|TRBJ1-3|15|NA
CASSLDGTPGNTIYF
TGTGCCAGCAGCTTAGATGGGACTCCAGGAAACACCATATATTTT
>TRBV11-2|NA|TRBJ1-5|13|NA
CASSLDGGQPQHF
TGTGCCAGCAGCTTGGATGGGGGCCAGCCCCAGCATTTT
>TRBV7-3|NA|TRBJ2-2|17|NA
CASSPLDFNGDTGELFF
TGTGCCAGCAGCCCCCTAGACTTTAACGGGGACACCGGGGAGCTGTTTTTT
>TRBV28|NA|TRBJ1-2|15|NA
CASSLPPGLNYGYTF
TGTGCCAGCAGTCTCCCCCCGGGACTAAACTATGGCTACACCTTC
>TRBV11-2|NA|TRBJ2-1|15|NA
CASSLVNGGGTEQFF
TGTGCCAGCAGCTTAGTTAACGGGGGTGGTACTGAGCAGTTCTTC
>TRBV9|NA|TRBJ1-2|13|NA
CASSEGGYYGYTF
TGTGCCAGCAGCGAAGGGGGATACTATGGCTACACCTTC
>TRBV18|NA|TRBJ1-4|14|TRBD1
CASSSGQGGEKLFF
TGTGCCAGCTCATCAGGACAGGGTGGTGAAAAACTGTTTTTT
>TRBV9|once|TRBJ2-7|16|NA
CASSVDSGPGYYEQYF
TGTGCCAGCAGCGTAGACTCGGGACCGGGTTACTACGAGCAGTACTTC
>TRBV7-2|NA|TRBJ2-1|14|NA
CASNIPGRGNEQFF
TGTGCCAGCAATATCCCAGGGCGCGGGAATGAGCAGTTCTTC
>TRBV3-1/TRBV3-2|NA|TRBJ1-2|13|NA
CASSLGTKGGYTF
TGTGCCAGCAGCCTTGGGACCAAGGGTGGCTACACCTTC
>TRBV5-1|NA|TRBJ1-1|13|NA
CASSSDTNTEAFF
TGCGCCAGCAGCTCCGACACGAACACTGAAGCTTTCTTT
>TRBV9|NA|TRBJ2-3|16|NA
CASSVAAGTSTDTQYF
TGTGCCAGCAGCGTAGCCGCGGGGACTAGCACAGATACGCAGTATTTT
>TRBV23-1|NA|TRBJ1-2|15|TRBD1
CASSHSQGVEYGYTF
TGCGCCAGCAGTCACTCACAGGGGGTGGAATATGGCTACACCTTC
>TRBV7-2|NA|TRBJ2-5|14|NA
CASSSSGPRETQYF
TGTGCCAGCAGCTCTTCGGGGCCCCGAGAGACCCAGTACTTC
>TRBV11-3|NA|TRBJ2-5|13|NA
CASSGTFGETQYF
TGTGCCAGCAGCGGGACATTTGGAGAGACCCAGTACTTC